This TCR beta chain was retrieved from a study of cytomegalovirus exposure and HLA in healthy donors. Findings and limits, study-wide: Reportedly, fewer N-insertions than the approximately 650-donor mean appeared in an Asian-associated ancestry cluster in a later analysis.

Comments on this clone: What it binds is unknown.

With 60 Vbeta and 13 Jbeta primers, the PCR was carried out. Assay: immunoSEQ multiplex PCR; the TCRdb copy retains only in-frame clones and omits some. The sample includes some 100,000 clones, 76% of them seen just once. V was cut by 2 bases and J by 7 bases, with 14 bases left in between. CDR3 length: 14 amino acids. Looked up from germline, CDR1 is MNHEY and CDR2 is SMNVEV (reference sequence). The sequence derives from a man aged 40-49 years in good health and CMV-seronegative. Sequencing used PBMCs. The chain joins TRBV27 to TRBJ2-5; D is perhaps TRBD1 (5 bases). In nucleotides, the CDR3 is TGTGCCAGCAGTTTAAGGGGCAGGGTGGCGACCCAGTACTTC. Amino acid sequence: CASSLRGRVATQYF.